Listed below are T cell receptor beta chains from one sample, sequenced in a study of cytomegalovirus exposure and HLA in healthy donors. Produced via immunoSEQ multiplex PCR; TCRdb's table is partial and in-frame only. The sample yields approximately 180,000 clones, around 78% seen once. Input material: PBMCs. These receptors came from a woman in her fifties or sixties in good health and CMV-seropositive. CDR3s include the opening cysteine and the closing phenylalanine or tryptophan. Each record gives: CDR3 DNA, CDR3 protein, D gene, J gene, V gene, clone size. A D gene is named only where the DNA matches it firmly. Not all rows give a size; the values are once, few, many and, for expanded clones, a class.

CDR3nt: TGTGCCAGCAGCGGCGGGACTAGCGGATACAATGAGCAGTTCTTC
CDR3aa: CASSGGTSGYNEQFF
d_gene: TRBD2
j_gene: TRBJ2-1
v_gene: TRBV9
abundance: -

CDR3nt: TGTGCCAGCAGCTTAGGGGCAGGGACTAACTATGGCTACACCTTC
CDR3aa: CASSLGAGTNYGYTF
d_gene: -
j_gene: TRBJ1-2
v_gene: TRBV7-9
abundance: -

CDR3nt: TGTGCCAGCAGCCCAGGGGCCCAGCCCCAGCATTTT
CDR3aa: CASSPGAQPQHF
d_gene: -
j_gene: TRBJ1-5
v_gene: TRBV6-1
abundance: -

CDR3nt: TGTGCCAGCTCACCAGCAGAGCGTGCCTATGGCTACACCTTC
CDR3aa: CASSPAERAYGYTF
d_gene: -
j_gene: TRBJ1-2
v_gene: TRBV18
abundance: -

CDR3nt: TGTGCCAGCAGTGAACGGGGGGTAACTGAAGCTTTCTTT
CDR3aa: CASSERGVTEAFF
d_gene: -
j_gene: TRBJ1-1
v_gene: TRBV6-1
abundance: few

CDR3nt: TGTGCCAGCAGCTTCGATTGGGCTAGCGGGGGTTATGAGCAGTTCTTC
CDR3aa: CASSFDWASGGYEQFF
d_gene: TRBD2
j_gene: TRBJ2-1
v_gene: TRBV5-8
abundance: -

CDR3nt: TGTGCCAGCACCCCGGCCACGGAGCGTAGCACAGATACGCAGTATTTT
CDR3aa: CASTPATERSTDTQYF
d_gene: -
j_gene: TRBJ2-3
v_gene: TRBV5-4
abundance: once

CDR3nt: TGTGCCAGCAGCTTAGCGGCTAGTATTAGGTACGAGCAGTACTTC
CDR3aa: CASSLAASIRYEQYF
d_gene: -
j_gene: TRBJ2-7
v_gene: TRBV7-8
abundance: many

CDR3nt: TGCGCCAGCAGCCGACAGGATAGCTCCTACGAGCAGTACTTC
CDR3aa: CASSRQDSSYEQYF
d_gene: -
j_gene: TRBJ2-7
v_gene: TRBV4-1
abundance: -

CDR3nt: TGTGCCAGCAGTCAGGGGGTCGCCGGCAATCAGCCCCAGCATTTT
CDR3aa: CASSQGVAGNQPQHF
d_gene: TRBD1
j_gene: TRBJ1-5
v_gene: TRBV2
abundance: -

CDR3nt: TGTGCCAGCAGCCAAGGAACAGCGGGGGGGCGAGATACGCAGTATTTT
CDR3aa: CASSQGTAGGRDTQYF
d_gene: TRBD2
j_gene: TRBJ2-3
v_gene: TRBV4-2
abundance: few

CDR3nt: TGTGCCACCAGCAGAACTGCGAGACAGGGTGCCACCGGGGAGCTGTTTTTT
CDR3aa: CATSRTARQGATGELFF
d_gene: TRBD1
j_gene: TRBJ2-2
v_gene: TRBV15
abundance: -

CDR3nt: TGTGCCAGCAGCCTCGGGACTTCCCGGGCTGGAAACACCATATATTTT
CDR3aa: CASSLGTSRAGNTIYF
d_gene: -
j_gene: TRBJ1-3
v_gene: TRBV5-4
abundance: few

CDR3nt: TGTGCCAGCTCACAGGGGGCCCAGACCTACGAGCAGTACTTC
CDR3aa: CASSQGAQTYEQYF
d_gene: TRBD1
j_gene: TRBJ2-7
v_gene: TRBV18
abundance: few

CDR3nt: TGTGCCAGCAGCGTAGACGGGGGGGCGTACAATGAGCAGTTCTTC
CDR3aa: CASSVDGGAYNEQFF
d_gene: TRBD2
j_gene: TRBJ2-1
v_gene: TRBV9
abundance: -

CDR3nt: TGTGCCAGCAGCGTAGTATCAGGTATGGGCACTGAAGCTTTCTTT
CDR3aa: CASSVVSGMGTEAFF
d_gene: -
j_gene: TRBJ1-1
v_gene: TRBV9
abundance: -

CDR3nt: TGCAGCGTTGATTCCCCTAGGAATGAGCAGTTCTTC
CDR3aa: CSVDSPRNEQFF
d_gene: -
j_gene: TRBJ2-1
v_gene: TRBV29-1
abundance: -

CDR3nt: TGTGCCGGTACGGGGGGACCCTACGAGCAGTACTTC
CDR3aa: CAGTGGPYEQYF
d_gene: TRBD2
j_gene: TRBJ2-7
v_gene: TRBV2
abundance: -

CDR3nt: TGTGCCAGCAAGGGACTTCCACAAGAGACCCAGTACTTC
CDR3aa: CASKGLPQETQYF
d_gene: -
j_gene: TRBJ2-5
v_gene: TRBV2
abundance: -

CDR3nt: TGTGCCAGCAGCGGACGGACAGGGGATAATTCACCCCTCCACTTT
CDR3aa: CASSGRTGDNSPLHF
d_gene: TRBD1
j_gene: TRBJ1-6
v_gene: TRBV7-8
abundance: -

CDR3nt: TGTGCCAGCAGCGACAGGATGGACCCCGGGGAGCTGTTTTTT
CDR3aa: CASSDRMDPGELFF
d_gene: -
j_gene: TRBJ2-2
v_gene: TRBV6-6
abundance: -

CDR3nt: TGTGCCAGCAGAATTGGAGGAGAGCAGTACTTC
CDR3aa: CASRIGGEQYF
d_gene: -
j_gene: TRBJ2-7
v_gene: TRBV27
abundance: -

CDR3nt: TGCGCCAGCAGCTTCACAGGGGTGAACACTGAAGCTTTCTTT
CDR3aa: CASSFTGVNTEAFF
d_gene: TRBD1
j_gene: TRBJ1-1
v_gene: TRBV5-1
abundance: -

CDR3nt: TGTGCCTGGAGTGTTTCAGGGTACGAGCAGTACTTC
CDR3aa: CAWSVSGYEQYF
d_gene: -
j_gene: TRBJ2-7
v_gene: TRBV30
abundance: -

CDR3nt: TGTGCCAGCAGCCAAGATCTCTTGGGGGGTGAAAAACTGTTTTTT
CDR3aa: CASSQDLLGGEKLFF
d_gene: -
j_gene: TRBJ1-4
v_gene: TRBV4-2
abundance: few

CDR3nt: TGTGCCAGCTTACCGGGTGTCAGCACGCTACCCAATGAGCAGTTCTTC
CDR3aa: CASLPGVSTLPNEQFF
d_gene: -
j_gene: TRBJ2-1
v_gene: TRBV7-8
abundance: -

CDR3nt: TGTGCCAGCAGCCCACCCCGGGACTCTCCCACAGATACGCAGTATTTT
CDR3aa: CASSPPRDSPTDTQYF
d_gene: -
j_gene: TRBJ2-3
v_gene: TRBV5-4
abundance: -

CDR3nt: TGTGCCAGCAGTTCGGGACAGGGGGTATACTATGGCTACACCTTC
CDR3aa: CASSSGQGVYYGYTF
d_gene: TRBD1
j_gene: TRBJ1-2
v_gene: TRBV6-5
abundance: once

CDR3nt: TGTGCCAGCAGTGATTACGGGGTGAACACTGAAGCTTTCTTT
CDR3aa: CASSDYGVNTEAFF
d_gene: -
j_gene: TRBJ1-1
v_gene: TRBV6-1
abundance: -

CDR3nt: TGTGCCAGCTCACCATCGACAGGATTCACTGAAGCTTTCTTT
CDR3aa: CASSPSTGFTEAFF
d_gene: -
j_gene: TRBJ1-1
v_gene: TRBV18
abundance: -

CDR3nt: -
CDR3aa: CASSILGGGTNYGYTF
d_gene: -
j_gene: TRBJ1-2
v_gene: TRBV27
abundance: -

CDR3nt: TGTGCCAGCAGTGAAGACAGGGGCTTTGGCTATGGCTACACCTTC
CDR3aa: CASSEDRGFGYGYTF
d_gene: TRBD1
j_gene: TRBJ1-2
v_gene: TRBV2
abundance: -

CDR3nt: TGCGCCAGCAGCTTGGACAGTTTGACTGAAGCTTTCTTT
CDR3aa: CASSLDSLTEAFF
d_gene: -
j_gene: TRBJ1-1
v_gene: TRBV5-1
abundance: -

CDR3nt: TGTGCCATCAGTGAGATTTGGACAGGGGGCAGGACTGAAGCTTTCTTT
CDR3aa: CAISEIWTGGRTEAFF
d_gene: TRBD1
j_gene: TRBJ1-1
v_gene: TRBV10-3
abundance: -

CDR3nt: TGTGCCAGCAGTTACCCGGGACAGGGGATCAGGAACGAGCAGTACTTC
CDR3aa: CASSYPGQGIRNEQYF
d_gene: TRBD1
j_gene: TRBJ2-7
v_gene: TRBV6-6
abundance: -

CDR3nt: TGTGCCAGCAGCCAAGTGGCCCCTTCTAATGAAAAACTGTTTTTT
CDR3aa: CASSQVAPSNEKLFF
d_gene: -
j_gene: TRBJ1-4
v_gene: TRBV4-2
abundance: -

CDR3nt: TGCGCCAGCAGTCAACAGGGTGTCGCCTCCTACGAGCAGTACTTC
CDR3aa: CASSQQGVASYEQYF
d_gene: -
j_gene: TRBJ2-7
v_gene: TRBV4-1
abundance: -

CDR3nt: TGTGCCAGCAGTGACAGGGTTAACACCGGGGAGCTGTTTTTT
CDR3aa: CASSDRVNTGELFF
d_gene: -
j_gene: TRBJ2-2
v_gene: TRBV2
abundance: -

CDR3nt: TGTGCCAGCAGCACGACCGGGGGGGCGAGCAATCAGCCCCAGCATTTT
CDR3aa: CASSTTGGASNQPQHF
d_gene: -
j_gene: TRBJ1-5
v_gene: TRBV7-9
abundance: -

CDR3nt: TGTGCCAGCAGCTTAGCCGGACTAGCGGGGGGGCCCGGAGAGACCCAGTACTTC
CDR3aa: CASSLAGLAGGPGETQYF
d_gene: TRBD2
j_gene: TRBJ2-5
v_gene: TRBV7-7
abundance: -

CDR3nt: TGTGCCAGCAGTGAAGGGGCACCCAACTATGGCTACACCTTC
CDR3aa: CASSEGAPNYGYTF
d_gene: -
j_gene: TRBJ1-2
v_gene: TRBV2
abundance: -

CDR3nt: TGTGCCAGCAGCCAAACAGGAGACGAGCAGTACTTC
CDR3aa: CASSQTGDEQYF
d_gene: -
j_gene: TRBJ2-7
v_gene: TRBV13
abundance: -

CDR3nt: TGTGCCAGCAGCCAAGGGAGGGCAGGGTGGGATGAGCAGTTCTTC
CDR3aa: CASSQGRAGWDEQFF
d_gene: -
j_gene: TRBJ2-1
v_gene: TRBV4-2
abundance: -

CDR3nt: TGCGCCAGCAGCATAGACAGGGGGCAAATATCGGTCGAGCAGTACTTC
CDR3aa: CASSIDRGQISVEQYF
d_gene: TRBD1
j_gene: TRBJ2-7
v_gene: TRBV5-1
abundance: -

CDR3nt: TGTGCCAGCACCTCGGGACAGGGATTAATTGGTGGCTACACCTTC
CDR3aa: CASTSGQGLIGGYTF
d_gene: TRBD1
j_gene: TRBJ1-2
v_gene: TRBV7-2
abundance: -

CDR3nt: TGTGCCAGCAGTGCTAACAGGGGACCCTCCTACGAGCAGTACTTC
CDR3aa: CASSANRGPSYEQYF
d_gene: TRBD1
j_gene: TRBJ2-7
v_gene: TRBV2
abundance: few

CDR3nt: TGTGCCAGCTCACTACGGGCGGGACAGGGGGCTGAAAAACTGTTTTTT
CDR3aa: CASSLRAGQGAEKLFF
d_gene: TRBD1
j_gene: TRBJ1-4
v_gene: TRBV28
abundance: -

CDR3nt: TGTGCCAGCACCCGGGGGGCTAGCGGGGAGAGGACCCAGTACTTC
CDR3aa: CASTRGASGERTQYF
d_gene: TRBD2
j_gene: TRBJ2-5
v_gene: TRBV2
abundance: -

CDR3nt: TGCGCCAGCAGCCAAATCACAGGGGGCGGACAGCCCCAGCATTTT
CDR3aa: CASSQITGGGQPQHF
d_gene: TRBD1
j_gene: TRBJ1-5
v_gene: TRBV4-1
abundance: -

CDR3nt: TGCAGCGTTCTTGCGGATACGCAGTATTTT
CDR3aa: CSVLADTQYF
d_gene: -
j_gene: TRBJ2-3
v_gene: TRBV29-1
abundance: once

CDR3nt: TGTGCCATCAGTGAGCGGGGGGGCACAGATACGCAGTATTTT
CDR3aa: CAISERGGTDTQYF
d_gene: TRBD2
j_gene: TRBJ2-3
v_gene: TRBV10-3
abundance: -

CDR3nt: TGTGCCAGCAGCTTAAAGGGGGCGAAATCACCCCTCCACTTT
CDR3aa: CASSLKGAKSPLHF
d_gene: TRBD1
j_gene: TRBJ1-6
v_gene: TRBV11-2
abundance: -

CDR3nt: TGCGCCAGCAGCTCCACCCGGACAGGTCCCAACTATGGCTACACCTTC
CDR3aa: CASSSTRTGPNYGYTF
d_gene: TRBD1
j_gene: TRBJ1-2
v_gene: TRBV5-1
abundance: once